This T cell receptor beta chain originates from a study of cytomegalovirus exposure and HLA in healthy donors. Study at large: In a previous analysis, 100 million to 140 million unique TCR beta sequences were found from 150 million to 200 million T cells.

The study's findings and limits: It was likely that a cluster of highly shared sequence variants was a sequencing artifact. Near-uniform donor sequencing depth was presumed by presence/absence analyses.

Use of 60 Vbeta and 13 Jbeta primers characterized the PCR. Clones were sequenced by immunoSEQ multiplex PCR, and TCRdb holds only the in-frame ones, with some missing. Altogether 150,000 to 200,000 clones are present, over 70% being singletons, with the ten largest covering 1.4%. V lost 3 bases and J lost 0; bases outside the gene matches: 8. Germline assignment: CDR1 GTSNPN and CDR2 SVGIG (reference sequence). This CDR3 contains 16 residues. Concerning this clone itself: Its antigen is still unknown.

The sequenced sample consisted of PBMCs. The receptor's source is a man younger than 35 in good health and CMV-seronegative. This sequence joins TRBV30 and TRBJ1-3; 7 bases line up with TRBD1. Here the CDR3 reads CAWRRPQGGSGNTIYF. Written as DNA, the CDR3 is TGTGCCTGGAGGCGACCCCAGGGGGGCTCTGGAAACACCATATATTTT.